The entry below gives a single T cell receptor beta chain sequence along with its context. Its antigen is not known. The data derive from a study of T cell responses to AZD1222 COVID-19 vaccine. Clones were read by immunoSEQ multiplex PCR, and TCRdb kept only the in-frame ones, dropping some. In the table there are 100,000 to 150,000 clones, around 86% of which are singletons. Study results and limitations: In the spike-specific TCR repertoire, nearly half reportedly target unmutated variant regions.

The CDR3 is 14 residues long. J lost 8 bases, V lost 4 bases, and 5 bases had no gene match. The V gene's germline CDR1 is KGHSH and CDR2 LQKENI. The chain employs TRBV18 and TRBJ1-1; 12 bases align to TRBD1. Sequenced here: peripheral blood, sampled on day 0 of AZD1222 vaccination. The sequence derives from an adult in good health. For the CDR3, the DNA is TGTGCCAGCTCACTTAAGGGGACAGGGGGCGAAGCTTTCTTT. Its translation is CASSLKGTGGEAFF.